Listed below are T cell receptor beta chains from one sample, sequenced in a study of T cells in Graves' hyperthyroidism and ophthalmopathy. TCRdb reanalysed the multiplex PCR reads using MiXCR and keeps one entry per CDR3 protein. The table lists more than 600,000 distinct CDR3 sequences, 15% to 20% of them singletons. The sequencing sample was made of blood. The receptors were sampled from a man younger than 35 with Graves' hyperthyroidism. Both conserved end residues are part of each CDR3. The D gene is left open where the match is weak. The size field is filled for only some rows; it gives once, few, many or a size class.

d_gene	v_gene	j_gene	abundance	CDR3aa	CDR3nt
TRBD1	TRBV5-1	TRBJ2-7	few	CASSLGRGRTYEQYF	TGCGCCAGCAGCTTGGGAAGGGGGCGTACCTACGAGCAGTACTTC
TRBD1	TRBV12-3/TRBV12-4	TRBJ1-4	many	CASSLRDRGKLFF	TGTGCCAGCAGTTTAAGGGACAGGGGAAAACTGTTTTTT
TRBD2	TRBV7-2	TRBJ2-1	many	CASSSLAGEAYNEQFF	TGTGCCAGCAGCTCCTTGGCGGGAGAGGCCTACAATGAGCAGTTCTTC
.	TRBV5-1	TRBJ2-2	few	CASSSDLNTGELFF	TGCGCCAGCAGCTCGGACCTAAACACCGGGGAGCTGTTTTTT
.	TRBV19	TRBJ1-3	.	CASRTLSGNTIYF	TGTGCCAGTAGAACTCTCTCTGGAAACACCATATATTTT
.	TRBV20-1	TRBJ2-2	.	CSARDTLRGTGELFF	TGCAGTGCTAGAGATACCCTTAGGGGTACCGGGGAGCTGTTTTTT
TRBD2	TRBV20-1	TRBJ2-1	.	CSAGDSSGSNNEQFF	TGCAGTGCTGGAGATTCCAGCGGGAGCAACAATGAGCAGTTCTTC
.	TRBV7-2	TRBJ2-3	many	CASSLGWRDTQYF	TGTGCCAGCAGCTTAGGGTGGCGAGATACGCAGTATTTT
TRBD1	TRBV14	TRBJ2-7	.	CASSHLTGRHEQYF	TGTGCCAGCAGCCACCTGACAGGGCGCCACGAGCAGTACTTC
TRBD2	TRBV5-1	TRBJ2-1	.	CASSQVLAGVDEQFF	TGCGCCAGCAGCCAAGTCCTAGCGGGAGTTGATGAGCAGTTCTTC
.	TRBV7-2	TRBJ2-1	many	CASSLASGILDSYNEQFF	TGTGCCAGCAGCTTAGCGTCGGGCATACTAGACTCCTACAATGAGCAGTTCTTC
.	TRBV24-1	TRBJ2-1	few	CATGGGVDANEQFF	TGTGCCACCGGGGGCGGAGTGGACGCTAATGAGCAGTTCTTC
TRBD1	TRBV28	TRBJ2-7	many	CASSIQQGTYEQYF	TGTGCCAGCAGTATCCAACAGGGGACGTACGAGCAGTACTTC
TRBD2	TRBV19	TRBJ2-1	few	CASSIEASGSWNEQFF	TGTGCCAGTAGTATAGAGGCTAGCGGGAGCTGGAATGAGCAGTTCTTC
TRBD1	TRBV5-5	TRBJ1-1	many	CASSLGNRGMNTEAFF	TGTGCCAGCAGCTTGGGAAACAGGGGGATGAACACTGAAGCTTTCTTT
TRBD2	TRBV12-3/TRBV12-4	TRBJ2-1	few	CASSLRLAGPTRTYNEQFF	TGTGCCAGCAGTTTGAGACTAGCGGGACCCACCAGGACCTACAATGAGCAGTTCTTC
.	TRBV6-1	TRBJ2-2	many	CASSWAGELFF	TGTGCCAGCAGTTGGGCCGGGGAGCTGTTTTTT
.	TRBV28	TRBJ1-2	many	CASRSLEGNYGYTF	TGTGCCAGCAGGTCGCTGGAGGGAAACTATGGCTACACCTTC
.	TRBV10-3	TRBJ2-3	few	CAISDEGAADTQYF	TGTGCCATCAGTGATGAGGGAGCTGCAGATACGCAGTATTTT
.	TRBV28	TRBJ2-7	few	CASSLGGNYVEQYF	TGTGCCAGCAGTTTAGGGGGGAACTACGTGGAGCAGTACTTC
TRBD1	TRBV5-1	TRBJ2-1	.	CASSPTGVGDEQFF	TGCGCCAGCAGCCCTACAGGGGTCGGGGATGAGCAGTTCTTC